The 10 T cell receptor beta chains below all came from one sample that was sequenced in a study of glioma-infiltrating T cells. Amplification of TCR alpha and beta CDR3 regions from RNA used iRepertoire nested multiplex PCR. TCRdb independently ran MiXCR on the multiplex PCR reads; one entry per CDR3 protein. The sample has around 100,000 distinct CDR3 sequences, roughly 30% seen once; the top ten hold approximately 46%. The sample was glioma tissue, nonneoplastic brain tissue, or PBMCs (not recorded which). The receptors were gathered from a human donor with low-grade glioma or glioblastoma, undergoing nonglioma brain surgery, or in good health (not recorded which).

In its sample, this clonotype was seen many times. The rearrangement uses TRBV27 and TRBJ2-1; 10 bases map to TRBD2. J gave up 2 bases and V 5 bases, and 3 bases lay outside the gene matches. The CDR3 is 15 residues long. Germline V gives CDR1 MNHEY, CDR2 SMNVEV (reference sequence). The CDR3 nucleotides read TGTGCCAGCAGTGCCGGGACTAGCGCCTACAATGAGCAGTTCTTC. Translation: CASSAGTSAYNEQFF.

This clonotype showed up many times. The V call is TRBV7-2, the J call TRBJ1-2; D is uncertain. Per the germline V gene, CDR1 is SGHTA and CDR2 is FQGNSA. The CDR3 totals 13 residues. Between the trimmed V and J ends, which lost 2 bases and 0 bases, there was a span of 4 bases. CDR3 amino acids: CASSLSTNYGYTF. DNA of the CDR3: TGTGCCAGCAGCTTATCAACTAACTATGGCTACACCTTC.

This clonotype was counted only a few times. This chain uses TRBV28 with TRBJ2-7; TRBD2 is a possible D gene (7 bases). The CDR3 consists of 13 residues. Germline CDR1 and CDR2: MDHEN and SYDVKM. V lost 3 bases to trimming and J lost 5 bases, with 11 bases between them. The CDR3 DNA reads TGTGCCAGCAGTTTGCGGGGGCCTCACGAGCAGTACTTC. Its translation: CASSLRGPHEQYF.

CDR3 residues: CATSRQRAYEQYF. The CDR3 DNA reads TGTGCCACCAGCAGACAGCGAGCCTACGAGCAGTACTTC. This chain links TRBV19 with TRBJ2-7, with a weak D call TRBD1 (5 bases). Germline CDR1 LNHDA, CDR2 SQIVND (reference sequence). Trimming took 10 bases from V and 2 from J, leaving 15 bases between them. The CDR3 runs 13 residues.

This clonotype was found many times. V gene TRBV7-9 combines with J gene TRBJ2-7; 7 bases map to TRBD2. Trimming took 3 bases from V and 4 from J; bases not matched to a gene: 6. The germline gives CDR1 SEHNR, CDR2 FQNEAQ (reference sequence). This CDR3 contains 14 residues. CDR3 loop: CASSLAGEVYEQYF. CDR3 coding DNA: TGTGCCAGCAGCTTGGCGGGGGAGGTGTACGAGCAGTACTTC.

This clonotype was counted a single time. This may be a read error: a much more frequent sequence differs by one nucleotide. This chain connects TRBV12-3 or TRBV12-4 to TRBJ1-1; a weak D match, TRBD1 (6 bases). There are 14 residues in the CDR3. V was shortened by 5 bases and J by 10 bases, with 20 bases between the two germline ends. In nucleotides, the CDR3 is TGTGCCAGCAGTATTCCACCGGGACACATTGGAGCTTTCTTT. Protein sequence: CASSIPPGHIGAFF.

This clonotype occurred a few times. CDR3 amino acids: CASSQGVFSEQYF. CDR3 nucleotide sequence: TGCGCCAGCAGCCAAGGGGTCTTCTCCGAGCAGTACTTC. The chain joins TRBV4-1 to TRBJ2-7; D uncertain. The CDR3 consists of 13 residues. Trimming pared 1 base from V and 6 bases from J, leaving 10 bases between. Germline CDR1 and CDR2: MGHRA and YSYEKL.

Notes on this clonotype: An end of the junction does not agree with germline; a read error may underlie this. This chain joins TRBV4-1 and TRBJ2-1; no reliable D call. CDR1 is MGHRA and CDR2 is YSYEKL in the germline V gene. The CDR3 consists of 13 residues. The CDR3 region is CASSQVLEVLPLF. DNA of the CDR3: TGCGCCAGCAGCCAAGTTTTGGAAGTCTTACCGTTATTC.

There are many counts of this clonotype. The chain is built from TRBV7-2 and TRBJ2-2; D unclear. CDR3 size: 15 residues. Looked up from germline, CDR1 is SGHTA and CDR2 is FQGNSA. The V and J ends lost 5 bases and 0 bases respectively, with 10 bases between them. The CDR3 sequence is CASSPQLTNTGELFF. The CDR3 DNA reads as TGTGCCAGCAGCCCACAACTAACGAACACCGGGGAGCTGTTTTTT.

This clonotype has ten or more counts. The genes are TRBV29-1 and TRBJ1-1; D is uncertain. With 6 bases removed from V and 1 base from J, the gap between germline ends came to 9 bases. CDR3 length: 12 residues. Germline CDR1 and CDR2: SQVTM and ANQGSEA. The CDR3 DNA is TGCAGCGTGAACAGACAGAACACTGAAGCTTTCTTT. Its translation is CSVNRQNTEAFF. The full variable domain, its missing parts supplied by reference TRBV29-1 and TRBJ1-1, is SAVISQKPSRDICQRGTSLTIQCQVDSQVTMMFWYRQQPGQSLTLIATANQGSEATYESGFVIDKFPISRPNLTFSTLTVSNMSPEDSSIYLCSVNRQNTEAFFGQGTRLTVV.